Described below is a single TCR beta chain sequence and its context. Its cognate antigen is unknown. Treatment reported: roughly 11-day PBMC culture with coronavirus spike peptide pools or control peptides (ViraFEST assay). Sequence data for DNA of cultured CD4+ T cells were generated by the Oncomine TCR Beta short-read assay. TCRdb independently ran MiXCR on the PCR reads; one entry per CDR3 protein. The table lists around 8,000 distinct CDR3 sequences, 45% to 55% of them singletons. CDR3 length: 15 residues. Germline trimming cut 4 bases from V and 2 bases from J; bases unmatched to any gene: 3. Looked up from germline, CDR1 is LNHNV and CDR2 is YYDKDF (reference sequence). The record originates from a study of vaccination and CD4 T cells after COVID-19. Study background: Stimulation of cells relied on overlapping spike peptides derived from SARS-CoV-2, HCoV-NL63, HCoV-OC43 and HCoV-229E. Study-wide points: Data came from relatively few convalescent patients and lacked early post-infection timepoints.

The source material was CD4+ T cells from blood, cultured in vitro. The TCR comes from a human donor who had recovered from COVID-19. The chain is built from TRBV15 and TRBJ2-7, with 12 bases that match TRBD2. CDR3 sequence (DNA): TGTGCCACCAGCAAGCGACTAGCGGGAGCCTACGAGCAGTACTTC. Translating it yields CATSKRLAGAYEQYF.